This passage covers 4 T cell receptor beta chains from one sample sequenced in a study of blood T cell repertoires in COVID-19. Assay used: immunoSEQ multiplex PCR; TCRdb lists only in-frame clones, some missing. The table includes 650,000 to 800,000 clones, 70% to 90% detected once. The material sequenced was peripheral blood. These receptors were collected from a woman between 18 and 29 years old with acute or convalescent COVID-19.

This clone was seen once. This chain joins TRBV5-1 and TRBJ2-7; 10 positions agree with TRBD2. The CDR3 totals 15 residues. The germline V gene has CDR1 SGHRS and CDR2 YFSETQ. Trimming removed 1 base from V and 0 bases from J; junction bases left unmatched: 1. CDR3 amino acids: CASSLLAGASYEQYF. Written as DNA, the CDR3 is TGCGCCAGCAGCTTGCTAGCGGGAGCCTCCTACGAGCAGTACTTC.

The J gene is TRBJ1-5, the V gene TRBV3-1 (or the pseudogene TRBV3-2); D perhaps matches TRBD1 (6 bases). Trimming cost V 5 bases and J 9 bases, with 20 bases left between them. The CDR3 is 15 amino acids. In germline, CDR1 is LGHDT, CDR2 YNNKEL (reference sequence). CDR3 bases: TGTGCCAGCAGCAAAGGGGCACAGGGATTAGGGCCCCAGCATTTT. This sequence encodes CASSKGAQGLGPQHF.

This chain links TRBV3-1 (or the pseudogene TRBV3-2) with TRBJ2-3, with 7 bases identical to TRBD2. Looked up from germline, CDR1 is LGHDT and CDR2 is YNNKEL (reference sequence). There are 17 residues in the CDR3. V was clipped by 0 bases and J by 1 base; unmatched bases: 7. CDR3 nucleotide sequence: TGTGCCAGCAGCCAAGATTGGGCGGGGGACCGCACAGATACGCAGTATTTT. Amino acids: CASSQDWAGDRTDTQYF.

The chain joins TRBV29-1 to TRBJ2-3; D is ambiguous. V dropped 4 bases and J dropped 1 base, with 15 bases sitting between them. Germline V gene lookup returns CDR1 SQVTM and CDR2 ANQGSEA. The CDR3 is made up of 15 amino acids. The CDR3 bases are TGCAGCGTTGTGTCGTGGGTTCAGGGCACAGATACGCAGTATTTT. Translating it yields CSVVSWVQGTDTQYF.